This entry features one T cell receptor beta chain sequence. Its specificity is not known. This entry comes from a study of shared clonotypes between healthy human individuals. Study background: Three plates were used per donor for CD4 naive, three for CD4 memory, two for CD8 naive and one for CD8 memory. Whole-study findings and limits: The sharing of 4% to 5.5% of naive CD4 clonotypes was seen across a few donors.

Naive CD8 cells were CD45RO-negative, positively selected for CCR7, excluding terminally differentiated effector memory CD45RA+ cells. The protocol was immunoSEQ multiplex PCR, while the TCRdb copy is restricted to in-frame clones and leaves out a portion. Of 2 million to 2.5 million clones listed, 85% to 95% are singletons. The source material was naive CD8+ T cells sorted from blood. The clonotype comes from a man aged 18 to 29 in good health.

CDR3 protein: CASSLFFGPEAFF. As DNA, the CDR3 is TGTGCCAGCAGCTTATTCTTTGGGCCTGAAGCTTTCTTT. The V gene is TRBV11-2, the J gene TRBJ1-1; D is unresolved. From germline, CDR1 is SGHAT and CDR2 FQNNGV. Trimming cost V 2 bases and J 6 bases, with 10 bases left between them. The CDR3 runs 13 residues.